These 23 T cell receptor beta chains were all obtained from the same sample, sequenced in a study of blood T cell repertoires in COVID-19. Assay: immunoSEQ multiplex PCR; the TCRdb copy retains only in-frame clones and omits some. This table holds approximately 70,000 clones, 70% to 90% found once. Material: peripheral blood. All receptors come from a woman in her fifties or sixties with acute or convalescent COVID-19.

This chain links TRBV5-6 with TRBJ1-4, with TRBD1 identical over 10 bases. The CDR3 length is 17 residues. Germline CDR1 is SGHDT and CDR2 is YYEEEE. J was trimmed by 11 bases and V by 2 bases; bases with no gene match: 15. CDR3 residues: CASSLQFGDRGGEKLFF. The DNA for the CDR3 is TGTGCCAGCAGCTTACAGTTCGGGGACAGGGGAGGGGAGAAACTGTTTTTT.

V gene TRBV11-2 combines with J gene TRBJ2-2, with D possibly matching TRBD1 (6 bases). CDR3 length: 14 residues. Trimming pared 4 bases from V and 3 bases from J, leaving 9 bases between. Germline CDR1 reads SGHAT; CDR2 reads FQNNGV. The CDR3 is CASSSPGDTGELFF. The CDR3 coding sequence is TGTGCCAGCAGCTCCCCAGGGGACACCGGGGAGCTGTTTTTT.

The rearrangement links TRBV5-1 to TRBJ2-5; D is uncertain. The CDR3 totals 12 residues. Germline V gene lookup returns CDR1 SGHRS and CDR2 YFSETQ. Trimming removed 7 bases from V and 5 bases from J, with 12 bases in between. This CDR3 is CASWQTPETQYF. The CDR3 DNA is TGCGCCAGCTGGCAGACTCCCGAGACCCAGTACTTC.

The chain links TRBV29-1 to TRBJ2-5; 10 bases match TRBD2. The V segment lost 6 bases and the J segment 2 bases; nucleotides outside the gene matches: 6. The germline CDR1 and CDR2 sequences are SQVTM and ANQGSEA. The CDR3 is 14 amino acids. The CDR3 here is CSVGLAILQETQYF. CDR3 in DNA: TGCAGCGTGGGACTAGCGATCCTACAAGAGACCCAGTACTTC.

The J gene is TRBJ1-1, the V gene TRBV7-9; the D is unclear. Germline lookup yields CDR1 SEHNR and CDR2 FQNEAQ (reference sequence). V lost 3 bases and J 10 bases, leaving 12 bases between the germline ends. This CDR3 has 12 residues. CDR3 sequence (DNA): TGTGCCAGCAGCTTGGGCCCGGCCGGAGCTTTCTTT. Translated, it gives CASSLGPAGAFF.

This chain uses TRBV13 with TRBJ1-2; 7 nucleotides line up with TRBD1. The germline gives CDR1 PRHDT, CDR2 FYEKMQ (reference sequence). The CDR3 contains 13 residues. J was trimmed by 5 bases and V by 5 bases; bases with no gene match: 5. The CDR3 is CASSRTGEYGYTF. In DNA form, the CDR3 reads TGTGCCAGCAGCCGTACAGGGGAATATGGCTACACCTTC.

The chain combines TRBV11-3 with TRBJ2-2; 12 nucleotides agree with TRBD1. This CDR3 is 15 amino acids long. CDR1 and CDR2 from the germline V gene are SGHNT and YENEEA. V was pared by 5 bases and J by 6 bases, with 4 bases of the junction left unmatched. The CDR3 DNA reads TGTGCCAGCAGCCTGGGACAGGGGGCGGCCGGGGAGCTGTTTTTT. Translation: CASSLGQGAAGELFF. Combining the CDR3 with reference TRBV11-3 and TRBJ2-2 gives the whole variable domain EAGVVQSPRYKIIEKKQPVAFWCNPISGHNTLYWYLQNLGQGPELLIRYENEEAVDDSQLPKDRFSAERLKGVDSTLKIQPAELGDSAVYLCASSLGQGAAGELFFGEGSRLTVL.

This chain uses TRBV7-2 with TRBJ2-3; D unresolved. This CDR3 has 14 residues. Germline V gene data show CDR1 as SGHTA and CDR2 as FQGNSA. The ends were cut back, 2 bases at V and 4 bases at J, with 10 bases in the middle. The CDR3 is CASSLLSRADTQYF. In nucleotides, the CDR3 is TGTGCCAGCAGCTTACTGTCTAGAGCAGATACGCAGTATTTT.

CDR3 bases: TGTGCCACCAGTGATTTGGAGCAGGCGGGGCAGTTCTTC. Encoded protein: CATSDLEQAGQFF. The rearrangement uses TRBV24-1 and TRBJ2-1; possibly TRBD2 for D (5 bases). Germline CDR1 and CDR2: KGHDR and SFDVKD. This CDR3 is built from 13 residues. V lost 0 bases to trimming and J lost 12 bases, with 11 bases between them.

CDR3 residues: CASSLRGNTTNEKLFF. The DNA for the CDR3 is TGTGCCAGCAGCTTGCGAGGGAACACAACTAATGAAAAACTGTTTTTT. This chain connects TRBV5-4 to TRBJ1-4; D gene uncertain. This CDR3 is 16 amino acids long. Trimming removed 1 base from V and 0 bases from J, with 10 bases in between. The germline V gene encodes CDR1 SGHNT and CDR2 YYREEE (reference sequence). The full variable domain, completed using reference TRBV5-4 and TRBJ1-4, is ETGVTQSPTHLIKTRGQQVTLRCSSQSGHNTVSWYQQALGQGPQFIFQYYREEENGRGNFPPRFSGLQFPNYSSELNVNALELDDSALYLCASSLRGNTTNEKLFFGSGTQLSVL.

The J gene is TRBJ2-1, the V gene TRBV27; 7 bases agree with TRBD2. The CDR3 sequence is 15 residues long. V shed 5 bases and J 5 bases; nucleotides not matched to a gene: 9. Per germline, CDR1 MNHEY and CDR2 SMNVEV (reference sequence). The CDR3 DNA is TGTGCCAGCAGTACCGGACTAGACGGAAACAATGAGCAGTTCTTC. Translating gives CASSTGLDGNNEQFF.

The genes are TRBV6-2 or TRBV6-3 and TRBJ2-1, with 7 bases identical to TRBD2. CDR3 length: 14 amino acids. Germline loops: CDR1 MNHEY, CDR2 SVGEGT. After removal of 2 bases from V and 5 bases from J, the junction contained 3 bases not matched to a gene. CDR3 sequence reads: CASSYAGEDNEQFF. CDR3 in DNA: TGTGCCAGCAGTTACGCGGGAGAGGACAATGAGCAGTTCTTC.

The V gene is TRBV6-6, the J gene TRBJ2-1; the match to TRBD2 covers 9 bases. This CDR3 comprises 16 residues. Germline values: CDR1 MNHNY, CDR2 SVGAGI (reference sequence). The ends lost 0 bases at V and 6 bases at J; junction bases unmatched: 6. CDR3 sequence reads: CASSYSAGGQVNEQFF. The DNA for the CDR3 is TGTGCCAGCAGTTACTCGGCGGGGGGGCAGGTCAATGAGCAGTTCTTC.

The chain links TRBV4-3 to TRBJ1-5; 7 bases match TRBD1. CDR1 is LGHNA and CDR2 is YSLEER in the germline V gene. Trimming removed 1 base from V and 3 bases from J; junction bases left unmatched: 3. The CDR3 runs 15 residues. In nucleotides, the CDR3 is TGCGCCAGCAGCCAAGGGACAGGCCTCAATCAGCCCCAGCATTTT. Translation: CASSQGTGLNQPQHF.

The rearrangement uses TRBV6-4 and TRBJ2-1; tentatively, D is TRBD2 (6 bases). The V gene lost 6 bases and the J gene lost 1 base, with 10 bases spanning the gap. The CDR3 has 14 residues. The germline V gene encodes CDR1 MRHNA and CDR2 SNTAGT. The CDR3 is CASRRGESYNEQFF. CDR3 nucleotide sequence: TGTGCCAGCAGGCGGGGAGAATCCTACAATGAGCAGTTCTTC.

The CDR3 nucleotides read TGCGCCAGCAGCCCAGTAAGGGGGCGGAGCAGTGGTACGCAGTATTTT. It encodes CASSPVRGRSSGTQYF. V is TRBV4-1 and J is TRBJ2-3; 7 bases agree with TRBD1. The ends lost 4 bases at V and 8 bases at J; junction bases unmatched: 15. The CDR3 covers 16 residues. The V gene's germline CDR1 is MGHRA and CDR2 YSYEKL.

Written as DNA, the CDR3 is TGTGCCAGCAGCGTGACAGGGGGTGTTGAAAAACTGTTTTTT. Encoded protein: CASSVTGGVEKLFF. The chain carries TRBV11-2 and TRBJ1-4, with TRBD1 identical over 9 bases. The ends lost 5 bases at V and 7 bases at J; junction bases unmatched: 5. Germline V CDR1 and CDR2: SGHAT, FQNNGV. The CDR3 totals 14 residues.

The rearrangement links TRBV27 to TRBJ2-2; TRBD2 matches at 10 bases. The germline V gene has CDR1 MNHEY and CDR2 SMNVEV (reference sequence). V lost 8 bases, J lost 3 bases, and 12 bases stayed unmatched. This CDR3 comprises 17 residues. As DNA, the CDR3 is TGTGCCAGCCCCTCCAGGCTAGCGGGAGATCACACCGGGGAGCTGTTTTTT. Translated: CASPSRLAGDHTGELFF.

The chain joins TRBV2 to TRBJ1-5; D may be TRBD1 (6 bases). The CDR3 has 14 residues. V was shortened by 6 bases and J by 6 bases, with 15 bases between the two germline ends. The V gene's germline CDR1 is SNHLY and CDR2 FYNNEI. Here the CDR3 DNA reads TGTGCCAGCAGAGGGGGAAGGGGAAGTCAGCCCCAGCATTTT. This translates into CASRGGRGSQPQHF.

The V and J genes are TRBV29-1 and TRBJ2-7; TRBD1 matches at 10 bases. The germline V gene encodes CDR1 SQVTM and CDR2 ANQGSEA. This CDR3 is 16 amino acids long. Unmatched junction bases numbered 13, after V lost 3 bases and J lost 5 bases. Here the CDR3 DNA reads TGCAGCGTTGATCTAAAAGGAGGACAGGGGGACCACGAGCAGTACGTC. It specifies CSVDLKGGQGDHEQYV.

The rearrangement uses TRBV6-1 and TRBJ2-7; 7 bases are shared with TRBD1. In germline, CDR1 is MNHNS, CDR2 SASEGT. Trimming removed 1 base from V and 3 bases from J; junction bases left unmatched: 3. The CDR3 is 14 residues long. The CDR3 sequence is CASSEGQGFYEQYV. CDR3 DNA: TGTGCCAGCAGTGAAGGACAGGGCTTCTACGAGCAGTACGTC.

This rearrangement joins TRBV12-3 or TRBV12-4 to TRBJ1-1; no clear D. With 5 bases removed from V and 6 bases from J, the gap between germline ends came to 13 bases. The CDR3 contains 13 residues. Here the CDR3 reads CASSLAGIAEAFF. The CDR3 DNA follows: TGTGCCAGCAGTCTTGCGGGGATAGCTGAAGCTTTCTTT.

In this sample, this clone turned up a few times. The rearrangement joins TRBV14 to TRBJ1-4, with TRBD1 identical over 7 bases. The ends lost 4 bases at V and 0 bases at J; junction bases unmatched: 8. Per the germline V gene, CDR1 is SGHDN and CDR2 is FVKESK. The CDR3 covers 17 residues. CDR3 amino acids: CASSLRTGLPTNEKLFF. The CDR3 nucleotides are TGTGCCAGCAGCCTCCGGACAGGACTTCCAACTAATGAAAAACTGTTTTTT.